These T cell receptor beta chains were read from a single sample in a study of CD8 T cells in Susac syndrome. TCRdb ran MiXCR on the immunoSEQ multiplex PCR reads and lists one entry per CDR3 protein. The sample records some 96,000 distinct CDR3 sequences, about 95% being singletons. Sequencing was performed on CD8+ T cells from PBMCs. The receptors were sampled from a human donor with Susac syndrome. Each CDR3 is given with its conserved first and last residue. The order of the fields is CDR3 length, J gene, D gene, clone size, V gene, CDR3 DNA, CDR3 protein. D genes are given only for firm matches. Size is stated for part of the rows, as once, few or many counts, or as a class when the clone is expanded.

14 TRBJ2-6 . . TRBV12-3/TRBV12-4 TGTGCCAGCAGCCCCAACTCTGGGGCCAACGTCCTGACTTTC CASSPNSGANVLTF
11 TRBJ1-1 . . TRBV12-5 TGTGCTAGTGGCCCAGGAGAGTTCGCTTTCTTT CASGPGEFAFF
11 TRBJ2-3 . . TRBV6-5 TGTGCCAGCAGTTACTCGGATACGCAGTATTTT CASSYSDTQYF
13 TRBJ1-2 . once TRBV20-1 TGCAGTGCTAGAGATCTAGCTAACTATGGCTACACCTTC CSARDLANYGYTF
16 TRBJ1-2 . . TRBV20-1 TGCAGTGCTAGTCAGAAACCGGGCCCTTATAACTATGGCTACACCTTC CSASQKPGPYNYGYTF
13 TRBJ2-7 . . TRBV29-1 TGCAGCGCCCTAACAGGGAAGTCCTACGAGCAGTACTTC CSALTGKSYEQYF
13 TRBJ1-4 . . TRBV20-1 TGCAGTGCTAGAGACAGGGTGCTTGAAAAACTGTTTTTT CSARDRVLEKLFF
14 TRBJ1-5 . . TRBV5-1 TGCGCCAGCAGCTTGCGGGGCACCGATCAGCCCCAGCATTTT CASSLRGTDQPQHF
14 TRBJ1-4 TRBD1 few TRBV5-4 TGTGCCAGCAGCCCGGGACAGGGACGTGAAAAACTGTTTTTT CASSPGQGREKLFF
13 TRBJ1-1 . . TRBV5-1 TGCGCCAGCAGCACCGACGTAGACACTGAAGCTTTCTTT CASSTDVDTEAFF
15 TRBJ2-2 . . TRBV20-1 TGCAGTGCTAGAGACCCCGGACATCACACCGGGGAGCTGTTTTTT CSARDPGHHTGELFF
12 TRBJ2-2 . . TRBV29-1 TGCAGCGTTGCGAGGGGAGTGGGGGAGCTGTTTTTT CSVARGVGELFF
12 TRBJ2-1 TRBD1 . TRBV29-1 TGCAGCGTTCCGGACAGGGACAATGAGCAGTTCTTC CSVPDRDNEQFF
11 TRBJ2-1 . . TRBV2 TGTGCCAGCAGTGACTGGGAGGAGCAGTTCTTC CASSDWEEQFF
15 TRBJ2-3 TRBD2 . TRBV6-2/TRBV6-3 TGTGCCAGCAGTTACTCGACTAGCGGCGATGATACGCAGTATTTT CASSYSTSGDDTQYF
14 TRBJ2-5 TRBD1 once TRBV29-1 TGCAGCGCCCCGGGACAGGGGGGAAGAGAGACCCAGTACTTC CSAPGQGGRETQYF
16 TRBJ2-4 . . TRBV18 TGTGCCAGCTCACCCCTCCCAGGGGATGTCAAAAACATTCAGTACTTC CASSPLPGDVKNIQYF
14 TRBJ2-7 . . TRBV6-1 TGTGCCAGCAAGGAGCGAGTCGGGGTGGACGAGCAGTACTTC CASKERVGVDEQYF
15 TRBJ1-5 . once TRBV20-1 TGCAGTGCTAGAGATGTAGGGGAGGGCAATCAGCCCCAGCATTTT CSARDVGEGNQPQHF
14 TRBJ2-2 . . TRBV5-4 TGTGCCAGCAGCTACGGGACTTCAACCGGGGAGCTGTTTTTT CASSYGTSTGELFF
15 TRBJ2-5 . . TRBV3-1 TGTGCCAGCAGCCAACGCGGACAGACCCAAGAGACCCAGTACTTC CASSQRGQTQETQYF
13 TRBJ1-5 . . TRBV18 TGTGCCAGCTCACCCGGCCGGGGGGAGCCCCAGCATTTT CASSPGRGEPQHF
15 TRBJ2-7 . . TRBV4-1 TGCGCCAGCAGCCCCGAACAGTCACTCTCCTACGAGCAGTACTTC CASSPEQSLSYEQYF
16 TRBJ2-1 TRBD2 . TRBV29-1 TGCAGCGTTGAAGATGAGGGACTAGGTGCGGCGTATAAGCAGTTCTTC CSVEDEGLGAAYKQFF
15 TRBJ1-2 . . TRBV18 TGTGCCAGCTCACCAGACGACAATACTAACTATGGCTACACCTTC CASSPDDNTNYGYTF
18 TRBJ2-7 TRBD2 . TRBV5-6 TGTGCCAGCAGCTTGTTCCGGACTAGCGGGGGATTCACCTACGAGCAGTACTTC CASSLFRTSGGFTYEQYF
12 TRBJ2-7 . . TRBV12-3/TRBV12-4 TGTGCCAGCAGTTTTTCAAACTACGAGCAGTACTTC CASSFSNYEQYF
16 TRBJ1-2 TRBD1 . TRBV29-1 TGCAGCGTTGAAAGTTGGGACAGTTATTCCAACTATGGCTACACCTTC CSVESWDSYSNYGYTF
16 TRBJ2-3 . once TRBV11-2 TGTGCCAGCAGCTTGCCGGGACTGACAAGCACAGATACGCAGTATTTT CASSLPGLTSTDTQYF
14 TRBJ2-5 . . TRBV9 TGTGCCAGCAGCGTAGGAGGTAGCTCCGAGACCCAGTACTTC CASSVGGSSETQYF
16 TRBJ1-1 . . TRBV7-9 TGTGCCAGCAGCCCGCAACATGTTTACGGGGTAACTGAAGCTTTCTTT CASSPQHVYGVTEAFF
14 TRBJ2-5 . . TRBV29-1 TGCAGCGTTGAAGATAAGAGCAAGCAAGAGACCCAGTACTTC CSVEDKSKQETQYF
14 TRBJ1-5 TRBD1 . TRBV12-5 TGTGCTAGTGGTTTGGAGACAGGGAACCAGCCCCAGCATTTT CASGLETGNQPQHF
16 TRBJ2-1 . . TRBV28 TGTGCCAGCACCCACTATGCGGACCCCCCCCTGAATGAGCAGTTCTTC CASTHYADPPLNEQFF
14 TRBJ2-2 . . TRBV24-1 TGTGCCACCAGTGACCAAGGGTGGTCCGGGGAGCTGTTTTTT CATSDQGWSGELFF
13 TRBJ1-2 . . TRBV20-1 TGCAGTGCTAGACCCCCCCACGGTGGTGGCTACACCTTC CSARPPHGGGYTF
10 TRBJ2-5 . . TRBV20-1 TGCAGTGCTACATCGTCATACCAGTACTTC CSATSSYQYF
15 TRBJ2-2 . . TRBV11-2 TGTGCCAGCAGCTTACCAATAGGGGACTCCGGGGAGCTGTTTTTT CASSLPIGDSGELFF
15 TRBJ2-1 . once TRBV20-1 TGCAGTGCTAGAGATGGAGCGGTAACCTACAATGAGCAGTTCTTC CSARDGAVTYNEQFF
13 TRBJ2-7 . once TRBV18 TGTGCCAGCTCACCGGTCGAGGGGTACGAGCAGTACTTC CASSPVEGYEQYF
16 TRBJ2-3 TRBD2 once TRBV9 TGTGCCAGCAGCGTCCGGACTAGCGGGTCCACAGATACGCAGTATTTT CASSVRTSGSTDTQYF
12 TRBJ2-4 . . TRBV28 TGTGCCAGCAGTCCCCAGCAGAACATTCAGTACTTC CASSPQQNIQYF
13 TRBJ2-1 TRBD2 . TRBV12-3/TRBV12-4 TGTGCCAGCAGTCCCGGGACTAGCGGTGTGCAGTTCTTC CASSPGTSGVQFF
13 TRBJ2-1 . once TRBV6-4 TGTGCCAGCAGTGACGGGGATTACAATGAGCAGTTCTTC CASSDGDYNEQFF
12 TRBJ1-2 . . TRBV20-1 TGCAGTGCCACTACGGCTAACTATGGCTACACCTTC CSATTANYGYTF
15 TRBJ2-1 . . TRBV15 TGTGCCACCAGCAGGACCCAACAGGGCGTGGATGAGCAGTTCTTC CATSRTQQGVDEQFF
16 TRBJ2-2 TRBD1 . TRBV12-3/TRBV12-4 TGTGCCAGCAGTAGCCCCTCAGGGGGTGCCATCGGGGAGCTGTTTTTT CASSSPSGGAIGELFF
16 TRBJ2-5 . . TRBV3-1 TGTGCCAGCAGCCAAGATCGGGCTAGCTACCAAGAGACCCAGTACTTC CASSQDRASYQETQYF
15 TRBJ1-6 . . TRBV20-1 TGCAGTGCTGCCCCCCAGCACCCATATAATTCACCCCTCCACTTT CSAAPQHPYNSPLHF
13 TRBJ2-7 . . TRBV9 TGTGCCAGCAGCGTATCAGGGCTGGACGAGCAGTACTTC CASSVSGLDEQYF